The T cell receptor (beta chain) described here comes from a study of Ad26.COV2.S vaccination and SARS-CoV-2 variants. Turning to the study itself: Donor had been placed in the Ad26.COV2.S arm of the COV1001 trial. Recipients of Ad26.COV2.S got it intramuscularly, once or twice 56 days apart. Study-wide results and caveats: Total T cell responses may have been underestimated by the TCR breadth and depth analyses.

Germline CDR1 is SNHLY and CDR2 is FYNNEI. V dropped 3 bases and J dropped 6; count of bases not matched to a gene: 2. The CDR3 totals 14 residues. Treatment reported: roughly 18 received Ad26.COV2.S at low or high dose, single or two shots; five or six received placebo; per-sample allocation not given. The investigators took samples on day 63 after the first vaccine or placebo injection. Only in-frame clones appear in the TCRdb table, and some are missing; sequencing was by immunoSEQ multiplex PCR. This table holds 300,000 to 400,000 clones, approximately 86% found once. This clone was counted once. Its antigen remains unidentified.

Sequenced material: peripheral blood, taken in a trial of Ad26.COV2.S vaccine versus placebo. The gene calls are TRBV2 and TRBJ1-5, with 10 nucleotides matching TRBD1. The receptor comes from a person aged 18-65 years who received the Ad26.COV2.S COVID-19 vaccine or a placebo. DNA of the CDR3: TGTGCCAGCAGTGAGGACAGGGGGGCTCAGCCCCAGCATTTT. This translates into CASSEDRGAQPQHF.